A selection of T cell receptor beta chains follows, all from one sample in a study of blood T cells in healthy people across ages. TCRdb reprocessed the 5' RACE reads via MiXCR and lists one record per CDR3 protein. This sample has 790,000 or so distinct CDR3 sequences, with roughly 56% found just once. Sequenced material: blood. These TCRs come from a middle-aged man in good health. CDR3s include the opening cysteine and the closing phenylalanine or tryptophan. A D gene is named only where the DNA matches it firmly. For some rows the clone size is stated as once, few or many, or as a class when expanded; others skip it.

>few|TRBV15|TRBJ2-1|TRBD2|16
TGTGCCACCAGCAGATCTAGCGGGAGCTCCTACAATGAGCAGTTCTTC
CATSRSSGSSYNEQFF
>.|TRBV10-3|TRBJ1-5|TRBD1|16
TGTGCCATCAGTGAGTCGAGGGGGCGAGGTGGACAGCCCCAGCATTTT
CAISESRGRGGQPQHF
>few|TRBV29-1|TRBJ2-7|.|13
TGCAGCGGGTTAAAGGACAGCTCCTACGAGCAGTACTTC
CSGLKDSSYEQYF
>.|TRBV20-1|TRBJ2-3|.|14
TGCAGCCCTAAAGGGCCTACTCGCACAGATACGCAGTATTTT
CSPKGPTRTDTQYF
>.|TRBV30|TRBJ2-3|.|17
TGTGCCTGGAGTGTACTAGGGACTGCTAGTAGCACAGATACGCAGTATTTT
CAWSVLGTASSTDTQYF
>.|TRBV25-1|TRBJ2-7|TRBD1|14
TGTGCCAGCATTGGACAGGGCCACTTGTACGAGCAGTACTTC
CASIGQGHLYEQYF
>.|TRBV5-1|TRBJ2-3|TRBD2|16
TGCGCCAGCAGCTACCGACTAGCGGGCAACACAGATACGCAGTATTTT
CASSYRLAGNTDTQYF
>.|TRBV20-1|TRBJ2-5|TRBD2|16
TGCAGTGCTAGCCGGAGGGGAGCGGGATCTTGGGAGACCCAGTACTTC
CSASRRGAGSWETQYF
>.|TRBV28|TRBJ2-1|.|17
TGTGCCAGCAGTTTATTTTGGACACAGAGCTCCTACAATGAGCAGTTCTTC
CASSLFWTQSSYNEQFF
>.|TRBV12-3/TRBV12-4|TRBJ2-7|.|15
TGTGCCAGCAGTTTAGCATCGCAGGGCTACAATGAGCAGTACTTC
CASSLASQGYNEQYF
>few|TRBV20-1|TRBJ2-1|TRBD2|15
TGCAGTGCTCCAGCCGGGACTAGCCGATACAATGAGCAGTTCTTC
CSAPAGTSRYNEQFF
>.|TRBV20-1|TRBJ1-6|.|15
TGCAGTGCTAGTCCCAGTGGGGGTATTAATTCACCCCTCCACTTT
CSASPSGGINSPLHF
>.|TRBV14|TRBJ1-1|.|15
TGTGCCAGCAGTCTTATCCCGACGGGGATAGAGAAAGCTTTCTTT
CASSLIPTGIEKAFF
>.|TRBV4-2|TRBJ2-3|.|12
TGTGCCAGCATCGACTGGACAGATACGCAGTATTTT
CASIDWTDTQYF
>.|TRBV12-3/TRBV12-4|TRBJ2-7|TRBD1|14
TGTGCCAGCAGTCGTTGGGACAGAAACTACGAGCAGTACTTC
CASSRWDRNYEQYF
>.|TRBV27|TRBJ2-3|.|11
TGTGCCAGCACCAGTCGGGATACGCAGTATTTT
CASTSRDTQYF
>.|TRBV29-1|TRBJ2-3|TRBD2|19
TGCAGCGTTGAAGATCCGATGGAGTCTAGCGGGAGGGCCGGAGATACGCAGTATTTT
CSVEDPMESSGRAGDTQYF
>.|TRBV29-1|TRBJ2-5|TRBD1|15
TGCAGCGTGGGGGGTACAGGGGGCTCCTTCAATGAGCAGTACTTC
CSVGGTGGSFNEQYF
>.|TRBV20-1|TRBJ1-6|.|14
TGCAGTGCTAGATACCGGGACAATAATTCACCCCTCCACTTT
CSARYRDNNSPLHF
>.|TRBV6-2/TRBV6-3|TRBJ2-7|TRBD1|16
TGTGCCAGCAGCCACTTACCGGGACAGGGTCCTTACGAGCAGTACTTC
CASSHLPGQGPYEQYF
>many|TRBV7-2|TRBJ2-5|.|12
TGTGCCAGCAGCTTCGCTGGAGAGACCCAGTACTTC
CASSFAGETQYF
>.|TRBV7-9|TRBJ2-3|.|15
TGTGCCAGCAGCTTAGGGGGAGGTATCTTTGATACGCAGTATTTT
CASSLGGGIFDTQYF
>.|TRBV12-3/TRBV12-4|TRBJ2-1|TRBD1|16
TGTGCCAGCAGTTTCCCTGGACAGGCTAGGGGGTGTAGGCAGTTCTTC
CASSFPGQARGCRQFF
>.|TRBV6-1|TRBJ1-4|TRBD1|16
TGTGCCAGCAGTGATTGGGCTTCACCGGGACAGGAAAAACTGTTTTTT
CASSDWASPGQEKLFF
>.|TRBV6-2/TRBV6-3|TRBJ2-7|.|16
TGTGCCAGCAGTGACCCGCCCTGGAGAAACACGTACGAGCAGTACTTC
CASSDPPWRNTYEQYF
>few|TRBV9|TRBJ2-7|TRBD2|15
TGTGCCAGCAGCCCTGCGGCGGGAGTGGCCTACGAGCAGTACTTC
CASSPAAGVAYEQYF
>.|TRBV27|TRBJ2-7|TRBD1|16
TGTGCCAGCAGTTTGGTCCCACAGGGGGCCACCTACGAGCAGTACTTC
CASSLVPQGATYEQYF
>.|TRBV3-1|TRBJ2-6|.|16
TGTGCCAGCAGCCAAGATCCGGGGGCTGGGGCCAACGTCCTGACTTTC
CASSQDPGAGANVLTF
>.|TRBV6-6|TRBJ2-3|.|15
TGTGCCAGCAGCATTAGACTCCCAAGCACAGATACGCAGTATTTT
CASSIRLPSTDTQYF
>few|TRBV6-6|TRBJ2-1|.|11
TGTGCCAGCAGTTACCGGAATGAGCAGTTCTTC
CASSYRNEQFF
>.|TRBV29-1|TRBJ2-1|.|15
TGCAGCGTTCATGGGCATAGAAGTTTCTACAATGAGCAGTTCTTC
CSVHGHRSFYNEQFF
>.|TRBV3-1|TRBJ1-5|.|15
TGTGCCAGCAGCCTGGGGACGGCCAGCAATCAGCCCCAGCATTTT
CASSLGTASNQPQHF